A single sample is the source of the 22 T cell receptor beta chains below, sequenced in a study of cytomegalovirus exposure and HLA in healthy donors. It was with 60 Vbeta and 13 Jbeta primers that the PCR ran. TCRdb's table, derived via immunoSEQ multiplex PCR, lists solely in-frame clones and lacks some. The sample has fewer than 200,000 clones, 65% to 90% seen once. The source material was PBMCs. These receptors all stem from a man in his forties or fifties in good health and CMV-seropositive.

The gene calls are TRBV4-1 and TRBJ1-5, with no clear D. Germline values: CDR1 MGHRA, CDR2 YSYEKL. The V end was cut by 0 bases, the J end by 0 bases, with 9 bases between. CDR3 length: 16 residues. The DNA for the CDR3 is TGCGCCAGCAGCCAAGATATTTCTCTTAGCAATCAGCCCCAGCATTTT. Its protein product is CASSQDISLSNQPQHF.

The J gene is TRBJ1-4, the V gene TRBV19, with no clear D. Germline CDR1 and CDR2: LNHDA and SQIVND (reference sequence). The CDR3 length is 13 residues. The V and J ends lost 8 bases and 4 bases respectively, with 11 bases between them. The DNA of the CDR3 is TGTGCCAGTTCCGAGGTCCTTAATGAAAAACTGTTTTTT. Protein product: CASSEVLNEKLFF.

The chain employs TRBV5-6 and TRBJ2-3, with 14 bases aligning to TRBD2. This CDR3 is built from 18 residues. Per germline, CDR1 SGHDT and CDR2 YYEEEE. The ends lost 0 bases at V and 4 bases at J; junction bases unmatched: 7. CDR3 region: CASSLAGTSGRGADTQYF. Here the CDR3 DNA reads TGTGCCAGCAGCTTGGCGGGGACTAGCGGGAGAGGTGCAGATACGCAGTATTTT.

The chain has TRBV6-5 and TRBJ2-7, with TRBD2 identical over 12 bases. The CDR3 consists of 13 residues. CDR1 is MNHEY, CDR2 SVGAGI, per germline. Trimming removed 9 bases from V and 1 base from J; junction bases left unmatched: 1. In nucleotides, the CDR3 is TGTGCCAGTGGGACTAGCGGGTCCTACGAGCAGTACTTC. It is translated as CASGTSGSYEQYF.

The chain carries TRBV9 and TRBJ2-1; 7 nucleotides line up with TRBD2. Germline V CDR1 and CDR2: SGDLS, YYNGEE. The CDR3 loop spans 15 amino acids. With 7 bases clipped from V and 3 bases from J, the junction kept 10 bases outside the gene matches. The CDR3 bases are TGTGCCAGCGGCGCTAGTTCTAGCGGCTACAATGAGCAGTTCTTC. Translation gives CASGASSSGYNEQFF.

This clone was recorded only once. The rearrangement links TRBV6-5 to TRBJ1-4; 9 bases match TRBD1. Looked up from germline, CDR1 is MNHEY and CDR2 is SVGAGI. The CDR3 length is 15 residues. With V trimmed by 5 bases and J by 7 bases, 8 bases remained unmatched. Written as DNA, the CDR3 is TGTGCCAGCAGTCCGCTCCGGGACAGGGTTGAAAAACTGTTTTTT. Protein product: CASSPLRDRVEKLFF.

The CDR3 bases are TGTGCCAGCAGCCCCCGGTCTGACACTGGGGCCAACGTCCTGACTTTC. Protein product: CASSPRSDTGANVLTF. V is TRBV7-9 and J is TRBJ2-6, with D unresolved. V was clipped by 5 bases and J by 2 bases, with 13 bases between them. Germline V gene sequence: CDR1 SEHNR, CDR2 FQNEAQ (reference sequence). The CDR3 has 16 amino acids. Together with reference TRBV7-9 and TRBJ2-6, the CDR3 gives the full variable domain: DTGVSQNPRHKITKRGQNVTFRCDPISEHNRLYWYRQTLGQGPEFLTYFQNEAQLEKSRLLSDRFSAERPKGSFSTLEIQRTEQGDSAMYLCASSPRSDTGANVLTFGAGSRLTVL.

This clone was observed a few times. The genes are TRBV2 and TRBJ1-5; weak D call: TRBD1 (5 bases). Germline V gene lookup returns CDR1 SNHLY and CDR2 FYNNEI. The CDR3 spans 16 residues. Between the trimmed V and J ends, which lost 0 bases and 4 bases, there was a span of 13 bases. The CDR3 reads CASSEARRRVNQPQHF. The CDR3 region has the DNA TGTGCCAGCAGTGAAGCCCGGCGCAGGGTTAATCAGCCCCAGCATTTT.

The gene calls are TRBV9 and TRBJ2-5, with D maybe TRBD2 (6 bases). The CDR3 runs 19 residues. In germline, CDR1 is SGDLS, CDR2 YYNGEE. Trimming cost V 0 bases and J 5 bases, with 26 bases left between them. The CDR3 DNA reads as TGTGCCAGCAGCGTAGGGGGGGATTTAGCGGAGAACTGGAGGGAGACCCAGTACTTC. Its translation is CASSVGGDLAENWRETQYF. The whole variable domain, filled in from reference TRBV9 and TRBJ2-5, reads DSGVTQTPKHLITATGQRVTLRCSPRSGDLSVYWYQQSLDQGLQFLIQYYNGEERAKGNILERFSAQQFPDLHSELNLSSLELGDSALYFCASSVGGDLAENWRETQYFGPGTRLLVL.

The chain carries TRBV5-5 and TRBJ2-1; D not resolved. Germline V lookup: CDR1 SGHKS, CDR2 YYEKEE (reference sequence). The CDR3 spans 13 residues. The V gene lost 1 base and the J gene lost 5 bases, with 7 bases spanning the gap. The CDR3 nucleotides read TGTGCCAGCAGCTTGTTCCCCAACAATGAGCAGTTCTTC. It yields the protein CASSLFPNNEQFF.

The CDR3 loop is CASSALAGGSDTQYF. The CDR3 DNA reads TGTGCCAGCAGCGCACTAGCGGGAGGTTCAGATACGCAGTATTTT. The chain is built from TRBV9 and TRBJ2-3; 12 nucleotides align to TRBD2. The germline CDR1 and CDR2 sequences are SGDLS and YYNGEE. The CDR3 has 15 amino acids. Trimming removed 3 bases from V and 4 bases from J; junction bases left unmatched: 3.

The CDR3 spells CASSATGGWGQPQHF. Here the CDR3 DNA reads TGTGCCAGTAGTGCTACAGGGGGCTGGGGACAGCCCCAGCATTTT. The V and J genes are TRBV19 and TRBJ1-5; 9 bases match TRBD1. The junction had 9 bases not matched to a gene; V was cut back by 5 bases and J by 7 bases. The CDR3 is 15 amino acids. Germline loops: CDR1 LNHDA, CDR2 SQIVND (reference sequence). Looking up the rest from reference TRBV19 and TRBJ1-5 gives the full variable domain: DGGITQSPKYLFRKEGQNVTLSCEQNLNHDAMYWYRQDPGQGLRLIYYSQIVNDFQKGDIAEGYSVSREKKESFPLTVTSAQKNPTAFYLCASSATGGWGQPQHFGDGTRLSIL.

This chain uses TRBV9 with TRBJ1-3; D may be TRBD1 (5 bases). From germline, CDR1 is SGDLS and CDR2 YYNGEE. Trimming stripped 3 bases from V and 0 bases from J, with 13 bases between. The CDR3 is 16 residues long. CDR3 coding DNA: TGTGCCAGCAGCGAGGGCGACAGCTTCTCTGGAAACACCATATATTTT. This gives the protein CASSEGDSFSGNTIYF. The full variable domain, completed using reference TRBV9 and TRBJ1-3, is DSGVTQTPKHLITATGQRVTLRCSPRSGDLSVYWYQQSLDQGLQFLIQYYNGEERAKGNILERFSAQQFPDLHSELNLSSLELGDSALYFCASSEGDSFSGNTIYFGEGSWLTVV.

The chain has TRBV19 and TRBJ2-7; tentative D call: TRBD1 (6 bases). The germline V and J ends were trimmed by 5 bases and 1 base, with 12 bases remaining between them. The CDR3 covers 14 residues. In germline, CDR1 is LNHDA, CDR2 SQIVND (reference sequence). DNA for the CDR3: TGTGCCAGTAGTTATACAGGGACGTCCTACGAGCAGTACTTC. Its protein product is CASSYTGTSYEQYF.

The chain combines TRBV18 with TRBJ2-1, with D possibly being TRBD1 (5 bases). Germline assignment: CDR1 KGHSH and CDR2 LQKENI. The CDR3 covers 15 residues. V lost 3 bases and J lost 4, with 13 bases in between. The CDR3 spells CASSPDRATYNEQFF. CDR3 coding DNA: TGTGCCAGCTCACCCGACAGAGCAACATACAATGAGCAGTTCTTC.

DNA of the CDR3: TGTGCCAGCAGCTTAGCGGGGGCAAGCTCCTACAATGAGCAGTTCTTC. This gives the protein CASSLAGASSYNEQFF. This chain uses TRBV7-2 with TRBJ2-1; D perhaps matches TRBD1 (6 bases). CDR3 length: 16 residues. CDR1 is SGHTA, CDR2 FQGNSA, per germline. V lost 0 bases and J 0 bases, leaving 9 bases between the germline ends.

CDR3 nucleotide sequence: TGCGCCAGCAGCGAGCTGGGCCGGTTCTCTGGAAACACCATATATTTT. This gives the protein CASSELGRFSGNTIYF. V and J are TRBV5-1 and TRBJ1-3; D remains unclear. CDR3 length: 16 amino acids. CDR1 is SGHRS and CDR2 is YFSETQ in the germline V gene. Trimming left V 4 bases short and J 0 bases short, with 14 bases between.

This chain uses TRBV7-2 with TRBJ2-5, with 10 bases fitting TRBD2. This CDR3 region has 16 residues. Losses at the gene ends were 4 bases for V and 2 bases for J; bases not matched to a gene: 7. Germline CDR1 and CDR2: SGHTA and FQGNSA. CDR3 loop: CASSSSSLAGQETQYF. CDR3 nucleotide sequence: TGTGCCAGCAGCTCCTCCTCACTAGCGGGACAAGAGACCCAGTACTTC.

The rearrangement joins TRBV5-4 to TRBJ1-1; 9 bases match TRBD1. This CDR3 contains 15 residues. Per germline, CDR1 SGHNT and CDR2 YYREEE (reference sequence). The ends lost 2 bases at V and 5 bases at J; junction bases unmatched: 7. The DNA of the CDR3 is TGTGCCAGCAGCTTCGGGACAGGGAGGCGAACTGAAGCTTTCTTT. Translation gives CASSFGTGRRTEAFF.

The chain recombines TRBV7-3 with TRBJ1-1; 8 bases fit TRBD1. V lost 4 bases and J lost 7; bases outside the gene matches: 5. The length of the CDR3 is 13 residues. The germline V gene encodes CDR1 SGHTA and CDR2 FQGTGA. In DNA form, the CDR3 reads TGTGCCAGCAGCTGGACAGGGAGAAATGAAGCTTTCTTT. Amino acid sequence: CASSWTGRNEAFF.

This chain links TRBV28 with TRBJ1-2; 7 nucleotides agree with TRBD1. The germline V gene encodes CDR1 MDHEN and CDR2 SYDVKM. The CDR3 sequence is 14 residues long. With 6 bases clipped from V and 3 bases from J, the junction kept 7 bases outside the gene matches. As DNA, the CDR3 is TGTGCCAGCAGCCAACCGACAGGGCACTATGGCTACACCTTC. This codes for CASSQPTGHYGYTF.

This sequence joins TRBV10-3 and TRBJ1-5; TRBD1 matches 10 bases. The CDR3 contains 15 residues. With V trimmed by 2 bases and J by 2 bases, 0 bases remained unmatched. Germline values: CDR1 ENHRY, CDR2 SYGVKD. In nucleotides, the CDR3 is TGTGCCATCAGTGAGGGGACAGGGGGCAATCAGCCCCAGCATTTT. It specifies CAISEGTGGNQPQHF.